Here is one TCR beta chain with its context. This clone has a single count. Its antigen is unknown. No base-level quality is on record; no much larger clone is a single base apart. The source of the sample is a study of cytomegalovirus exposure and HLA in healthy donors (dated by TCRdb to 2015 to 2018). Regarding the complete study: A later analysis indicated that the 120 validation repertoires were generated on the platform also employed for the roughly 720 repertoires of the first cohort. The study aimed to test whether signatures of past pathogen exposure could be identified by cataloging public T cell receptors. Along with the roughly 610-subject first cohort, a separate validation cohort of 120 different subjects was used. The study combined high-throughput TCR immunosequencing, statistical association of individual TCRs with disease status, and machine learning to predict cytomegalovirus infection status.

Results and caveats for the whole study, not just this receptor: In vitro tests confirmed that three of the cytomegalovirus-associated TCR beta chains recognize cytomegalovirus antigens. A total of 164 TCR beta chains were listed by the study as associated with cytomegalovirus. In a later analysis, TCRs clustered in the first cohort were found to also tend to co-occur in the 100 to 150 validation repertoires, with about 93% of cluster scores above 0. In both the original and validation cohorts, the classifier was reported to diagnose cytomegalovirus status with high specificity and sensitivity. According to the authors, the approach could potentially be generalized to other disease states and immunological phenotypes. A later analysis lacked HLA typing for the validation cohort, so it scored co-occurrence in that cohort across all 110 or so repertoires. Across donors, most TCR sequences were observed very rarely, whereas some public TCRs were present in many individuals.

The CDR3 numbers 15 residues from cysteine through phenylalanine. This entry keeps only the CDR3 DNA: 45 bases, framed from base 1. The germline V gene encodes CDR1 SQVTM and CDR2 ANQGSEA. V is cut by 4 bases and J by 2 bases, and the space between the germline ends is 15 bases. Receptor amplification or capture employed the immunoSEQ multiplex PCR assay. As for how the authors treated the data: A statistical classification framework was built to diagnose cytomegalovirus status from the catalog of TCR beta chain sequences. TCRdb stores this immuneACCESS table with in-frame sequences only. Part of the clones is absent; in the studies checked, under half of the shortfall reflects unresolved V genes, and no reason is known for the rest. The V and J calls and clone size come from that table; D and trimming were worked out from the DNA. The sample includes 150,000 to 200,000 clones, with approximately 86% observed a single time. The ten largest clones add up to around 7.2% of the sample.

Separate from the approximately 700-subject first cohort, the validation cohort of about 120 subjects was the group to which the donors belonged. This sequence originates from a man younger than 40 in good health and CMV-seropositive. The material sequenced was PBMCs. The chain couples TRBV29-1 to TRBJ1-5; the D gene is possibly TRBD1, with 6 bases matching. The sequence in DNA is TGCAGCGTTGGGGTGGCAGGGGAAGGCAATCAGCCCCAGCATTTT. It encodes CSVGVAGEGNQPQHF.